This note documents a single T cell receptor beta chain sequence. No antigen is known for it. The sample's time point: after dendritic cell vaccination, including at tumor progression/relapse. PBMC sampling occurred before vaccination, two weeks after the third dose, and at progression. The immunoSEQ assay amplified TCRB CDR3 from up to roughly 2 ug DNA. Assay used: immunoSEQ multiplex PCR; TCRdb lists only in-frame clones, some missing. The sample has tens of thousands of clones, roughly 80% seen once. This entry is derived from a study of glioma-infiltrating T cells after dendritic cell vaccination. General study points: Complete blood and tumor specimen sets were limited to few patients.

V gave up 5 bases and J gave up 4 bases; unmatched junction bases: 8. The length of the CDR3 is 15 residues. Germline V gene sequence: CDR1 MNHEY, CDR2 SVGAGI. The sequence was collected from a human donor with glioblastoma. The chain combines TRBV6-5 with TRBJ1-2, with 9 bases identical to TRBD1. The source material was blood, sampled after dendritic cell vaccination. CDR3 nucleotides: TGTGCCAGCAGTGGTCCGGGACAGGGAGTCTATGGCTACACCTTC. Residues: CASSGPGQGVYGYTF.